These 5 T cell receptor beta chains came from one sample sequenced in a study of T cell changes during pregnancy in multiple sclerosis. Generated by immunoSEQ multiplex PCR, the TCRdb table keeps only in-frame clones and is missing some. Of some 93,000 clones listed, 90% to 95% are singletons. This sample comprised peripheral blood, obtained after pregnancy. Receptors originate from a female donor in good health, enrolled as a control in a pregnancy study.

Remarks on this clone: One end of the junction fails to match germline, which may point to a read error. The CDR3 DNA reads TGTGCTAGCAGCTTAGGCGTTCAAGAGACCCAGTACTTC. Translated: CASSLGVQETQYF. The chain is built from TRBV7-7 and TRBJ2-5; no firm D call. Germline CDR1 is SSHAT and CDR2 is FNYEAQ (reference sequence). The CDR3 is 13 residues long.

As DNA, the CDR3 is TGTGCCAGCCGCGTCGCCCCCCATCAAGAGACCCAGTACTTC. Amino acid sequence: CASRVAPHQETQYF. The rearrangement links TRBV28 to TRBJ2-5, with D unclear. The germline gives CDR1 MDHEN, CDR2 SYDVKM. The CDR3 is 14 residues long. Between the trimmed V and J ends, which lost 8 bases and 2 bases, there was a span of 15 bases. Using reference TRBV28 and TRBJ2-5 for the parts outside the CDR3, the full variable domain is DVKVTQSSRYLVKRTGEKVFLECVQDMDHENMFWYRQDPGLGLRLIYFSYDVKMKEKGDIPEGYSVSREKKERFSLILESASTNQTSMYLCASRVAPHQETQYFGPGTRLLVL.

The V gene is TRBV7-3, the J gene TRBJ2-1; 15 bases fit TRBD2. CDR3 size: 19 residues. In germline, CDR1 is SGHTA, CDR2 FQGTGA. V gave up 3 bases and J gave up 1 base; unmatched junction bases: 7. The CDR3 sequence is CASSFGLAGGAGSYNEQFF. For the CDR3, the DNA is TGTGCCAGCAGCTTCGGACTAGCGGGGGGGGCGGGGTCCTACAATGAGCAGTTCTTC.

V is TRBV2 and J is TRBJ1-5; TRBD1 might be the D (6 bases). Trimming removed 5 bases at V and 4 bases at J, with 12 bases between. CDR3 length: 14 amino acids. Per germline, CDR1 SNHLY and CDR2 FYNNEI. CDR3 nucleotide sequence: TGTGCCAGCAGTCTTCAGGGGTTAAATCAGCCCCAGCATTTT. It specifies CASSLQGLNQPQHF.

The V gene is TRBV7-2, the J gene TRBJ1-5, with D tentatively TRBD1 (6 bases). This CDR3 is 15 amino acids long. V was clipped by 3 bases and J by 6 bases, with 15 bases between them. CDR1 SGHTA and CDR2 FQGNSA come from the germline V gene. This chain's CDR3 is CASSLWDIGLQPQHF. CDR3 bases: TGTGCCAGCAGCTTGTGGGACATCGGCCTTCAGCCCCAGCATTTT.